These 10 T cell receptor beta chains came from one sample sequenced in a study of Ad26.COV2.S vaccination and SARS-CoV-2 variants. Treatment here: approximately 18 received Ad26.COV2.S at low or high dose, single or two shots; 5 received placebo; per-sample allocation not given. At day 63 after the first vaccine or placebo injection, samples were drawn. Produced via immunoSEQ multiplex PCR; TCRdb's table is partial and in-frame only. The profile shows 350,000 to 400,000 clones, 70% to 90% of them singletons. Sequencing used peripheral blood, obtained in a trial of Ad26.COV2.S vaccine versus placebo. Receptors originate from a person aged 18-60 years who received the Ad26.COV2.S COVID-19 vaccine or a placebo.

The V gene is TRBV5-8, the J gene TRBJ1-3; 7 bases line up with TRBD1. Germline CDR1 and CDR2: SGHTS and YDEGEE. CDR3 size: 14 residues. V trimming: 5 bases; J trimming: 1 base; junction bases outside the gene matches: 3. The CDR3 nucleotides read TGTGCCAGCAGACGGGACAGTTCTGGAAACACCATATATTTT. Amino acid sequence: CASRRDSSGNTIYF.

This sequence joins TRBV3-1 (or the pseudogene TRBV3-2) and TRBJ1-1; 7 bases line up with TRBD1. Germline CDR1 reads LGHDT; CDR2 reads YNNKEL (reference sequence). With V trimmed by 4 bases and J by 0 bases, 5 bases remained unmatched. The CDR3 is made up of 15 amino acids. CDR3 region: CASSPPGQLNTEAFF. CDR3 coding DNA: TGTGCCAGCAGCCCCCCGGGACAGTTGAACACTGAAGCTTTCTTT.

The chain carries TRBV6-6 and TRBJ1-1; D uncertain. V gave up 3 bases and J gave up 4 bases, with 15 bases separating them. Germline-derived CDR1 and CDR2 are MNHNY and SVGAGI (reference sequence). The CDR3 loop spans 15 amino acids. CDR3 protein: CASSYRRTGGTEAFF. CDR3 DNA sequence: TGTGCCAGCAGTTATCGACGGACGGGCGGCACTGAAGCTTTCTTT.

The chain recombines TRBV27 with TRBJ1-6, with 8 positions matching TRBD1. Trimming took 5 bases from V and 0 from J; bases not matched to a gene: 9. Germline-derived CDR1 and CDR2 are MNHEY and SMNVEV (reference sequence). This CDR3 comprises 18 residues. CDR3: CASSPRTGISSYNSPLHF. The CDR3 nucleotides are TGTGCCAGCAGTCCCCGGACAGGGATTAGCTCCTATAATTCACCCCTCCACTTT.

V is TRBV4-1 and J is TRBJ2-3; maybe TRBD2 (6 bases). There are 12 residues in the CDR3. V was clipped by 3 bases and J by 8 bases, with 9 bases between them. CDR1 is MGHRA and CDR2 is YSYEKL in the germline V gene. This CDR3 is CASSQQGGTQYF. The DNA for the CDR3 is TGCGCCAGCAGCCAGCAGGGAGGTACGCAGTATTTT.

This chain connects TRBV10-1 to TRBJ1-1; D call uncertain. The CDR3 has 11 amino acids. Trimming took 3 bases from V and 11 from J, leaving 10 bases between them. The germline CDR1 and CDR2 sequences are WNHNN and SYGVQD (reference sequence). The CDR3 loop is CASSDPIRAFF. The CDR3 DNA reads TGCGCCAGCAGTGATCCCATAAGGGCTTTCTTT.

In its sample, this clone was seen once. The chain uses TRBV7-6 and TRBJ2-5, with D possibly TRBD2 on 5 matching bases. The CDR3 contains 13 residues. Germline V gene sequence: CDR1 SGHVS, CDR2 FNYEAQ. Trimming took 3 bases from V and 4 from J, leaving 9 bases between them. The chain's CDR3 is CASSFGVPETQYF. The CDR3 region has the DNA TGTGCCAGCAGCTTCGGGGTCCCAGAGACCCAGTACTTC.

The chain combines TRBV5-1 with TRBJ2-3; maybe TRBD2 (6 bases). With 0 bases removed from V and 3 bases from J, the gap between germline ends came to 11 bases. Germline V CDR1 and CDR2: SGHRS, YFSETQ. The CDR3 has 15 residues. CDR3: CASSLEGRWTDTQYF. In DNA, the CDR3 is TGCGCCAGCAGCTTGGAAGGGAGGTGGACAGATACGCAGTATTTT.

V gene TRBV19 combines with J gene TRBJ1-5; 9 bases agree with TRBD1. From germline, CDR1 is LNHDA and CDR2 SQIVND (reference sequence). The CDR3 has 19 residues. The V gene end was trimmed by 4 bases and the J gene end by 2 bases; junction bases not matched to a gene: 15. CDR3 nucleotides: TGTGCCAGTAGTAGGCGAGGGGAACAGGGGGCGCAGGGCAATCAGCCCCAGCATTTT. Translation: CASSRRGEQGAQGNQPQHF.

This clone occurred once. CDR3 amino acids: CASSWTGVSTDTQYF. The CDR3 DNA reads as TGTGCCAGTAGTTGGACAGGGGTTAGCACAGATACGCAGTATTTT. The rearrangement links TRBV19 to TRBJ2-3; 9 bases match TRBD1. CDR3 size: 15 residues. The V gene's germline CDR1 is LNHDA and CDR2 SQIVND (reference sequence). V lost 5 bases and J lost 0; bases outside the gene matches: 3.